Presented here are 24 T cell receptor beta chains from one specimen sequenced in a study of control samples from healthy donors and cancer patients. This table comes from immunoSEQ multiplex PCR, and its TCRdb copy is limited to in-frame clones, with some not included. The data show approximately 59,000 clones, with about 89% seen just once and about 12% held by the top ten. What was sequenced was PBMCs. The receptors come from a woman aged 60-75 years with lung cancer.

This clone was seen only once. This rearrangement joins TRBV3-1 (or the pseudogene TRBV3-2) to TRBJ2-1; D ambiguous. CDR1 LGHDT and CDR2 YNNKEL come from the germline V gene (reference sequence). The CDR3 runs 15 residues. The V and J ends lost 1 base and 1 base respectively, with 8 bases between them. Here the CDR3 DNA reads TGTGCCAGCAGCCAAGGAAGTAGGTCCTACAATGAGCAGTTCTTC. Translating it yields CASSQGSRSYNEQFF.

The V and J genes are TRBV5-8 and TRBJ2-1; 8 bases align to TRBD2. V gave up 6 bases and J gave up 4 bases; unmatched junction bases: 15. The CDR3 is 17 residues long. Looked up from germline, CDR1 is SGHTS and CDR2 is YDEGEE. Here the CDR3 DNA reads TGTGCCAGCACCCTCGCGGCTTCGAGCGGGGGTTACAATGAGCAGTTCTTC. This translates into CASTLAASSGGYNEQFF.

The V gene is TRBV5-4, the J gene TRBJ2-5; no clear D gene. Germline V gives CDR1 SGHNT, CDR2 YYREEE (reference sequence). The CDR3 sequence is 14 residues long. V gave up 2 bases and J gave up 3 bases, with 11 bases separating them. CDR3 DNA: TGTGCCAGCAGCTTTGGACGATCGAAAGAGACCCAGTACTTC. Translating it yields CASSFGRSKETQYF.

The J gene is TRBJ1-6, the V gene TRBV9; D uncertain. The CDR3 is 13 residues long. Trimming pared 0 bases from V and 6 bases from J, leaving 4 bases between. Per germline, CDR1 SGDLS and CDR2 YYNGEE. CDR3 protein: CASSVEGNSPLHF. The CDR3 nucleotides are TGTGCCAGCAGCGTAGAGGGTAATTCACCCCTCCACTTT.

The gene calls are TRBV18 and TRBJ2-5, with 7 positions matching TRBD1. The CDR3 is 17 amino acids. Germline V CDR1 and CDR2: KGHSH, LQKENI. V shed 0 bases, J shed 1 base, and the junction held 8 bases outside the gene matches. In DNA form, the CDR3 reads TGTGCCAGCTCACCACCGGCGACAGGGTTTCGCCAAGAGACCCAGTACTTC. It encodes CASSPPATGFRQETQYF.

The rearrangement joins TRBV19 to TRBJ2-7; TRBD1 matches 9 bases. V was clipped by 5 bases and J by 4 bases; unmatched bases: 6. The CDR3 sequence is 14 residues long. CDR1 and CDR2 from the germline V gene are LNHDA and SQIVND (reference sequence). This chain's CDR3 is CASSRTGVTYEQYF. The DNA for the CDR3 is TGTGCCAGTAGTCGGACAGGGGTGACGTACGAGCAGTACTTC.

This chain joins TRBV7-9 and TRBJ2-7; D may correspond to TRBD1 or TRBD2 (5 bases each). The CDR3 is made up of 13 amino acids. V was pared by 4 bases and J by 5 bases, with 12 bases between. Per germline, CDR1 SEHNR and CDR2 FQNEAQ (reference sequence). The CDR3 spells CASSSQEVHEQYF. The CDR3 bases are TGTGCCAGCAGCTCACAGGAGGTCCACGAGCAGTACTTC.

The V call is TRBV4-2, the J call TRBJ2-3; 9 nucleotides agree with TRBD2. Germline CDR1 LGHNA, CDR2 YNFKEQ. The V gene end was trimmed by 0 bases and the J gene end by 2 bases; junction bases not matched to a gene: 6. The CDR3 totals 17 residues. CDR3 region: CASSQDRRLAVTDTQYF. DNA for the CDR3: TGTGCCAGCAGCCAAGACCGTAGACTAGCGGTCACAGATACGCAGTATTTT.

The chain has TRBV28 and TRBJ2-7; 9 positions agree with TRBD1. This CDR3 comprises 14 residues. Germline V gene lookup returns CDR1 MDHEN and CDR2 SYDVKM. Trimming at V came to 5 bases and at J to 3 bases, leaving 5 bases not matched to a gene. The CDR3 DNA follows: TGTGCCAGCAGTATTACAGGGGGCAGCTACGAGCAGTACTTC. It codes for CASSITGGSYEQYF.

This clone was seen once. The V call is TRBV10-3, the J call TRBJ2-1; 10 positions match TRBD2. This CDR3 is 19 amino acids long. V was pared by 3 bases and J by 3 bases, with 14 bases of the junction left unmatched. Germline CDR1 and CDR2: ENHRY and SYGVKD. This CDR3 is CAISESGLAGVGNYNEQFF. CDR3 sequence (DNA): TGTGCCATCAGTGAATCAGGGCTAGCGGGAGTAGGTAACTACAATGAGCAGTTCTTC.

J is TRBJ2-2 and V is TRBV7-9, with a possible D match to TRBD1 (6 bases). The germline V and J ends were trimmed by 2 bases and 2 bases, with 15 bases remaining between them. The CDR3 is 17 amino acids. CDR1 and CDR2 (germline): SEHNR, FQNEAQ (reference sequence). Written as DNA, the CDR3 is TGTGCCAGCAGCTTACCCTACGGGACACGTAACACCGGGGAGCTGTTTTTT. It codes for CASSLPYGTRNTGELFF.

The genes are TRBV10-2 and TRBJ2-7; TRBD2 matches at 7 bases. The V and J ends lost 6 bases and 4 bases, in that order; junction bases with no gene match: 3. The CDR3 is 12 amino acids. Per the germline V gene, CDR1 is WSHSY and CDR2 is SAAADI. The DNA for the CDR3 is TGCGCCAGCAGGTCTAGCGGATACGAGCAGTACTTC. Translation gives CASRSSGYEQYF.

The V call is TRBV19, the J call TRBJ1-1, with 8 bases fitting TRBD1. Germline V gene data show CDR1 as LNHDA and CDR2 as SQIVND (reference sequence). The CDR3 length is 16 residues. The ends lost 1 base at V and 3 bases at J; junction bases unmatched: 7. CDR3 nucleotide sequence: TGTGCCAGTAGTATAGGGACAGGGCGAGGGGACACTGAAGCTTTCTTT. Translation: CASSIGTGRGDTEAFF.

This chain joins TRBV5-1 and TRBJ1-1, with a possible D match to TRBD1 (6 bases). The CDR3 is made up of 14 amino acids. V dropped 4 bases and J dropped 1 base, with 11 bases sitting between them. Germline values: CDR1 SGHRS, CDR2 YFSETQ. The CDR3 DNA is TGCGCCAGCAGCCGGGGACAATCGAACACTGAAGCTTTCTTT. This gives the protein CASSRGQSNTEAFF.

The chain joins TRBV7-2 to TRBJ2-5, with 9 bases fitting TRBD2. CDR3 length: 14 residues. V lost 5 bases, J lost 5 bases, and 6 bases stayed unmatched. CDR1 SGHTA and CDR2 FQGNSA come from the germline V gene. CDR3 amino acids: CASSLGLAYETQYF. The DNA of the CDR3 is TGTGCCAGCAGCCTGGGACTAGCTTACGAGACCCAGTACTTC.

The chain uses TRBV10-3 and TRBJ1-5, with D hard to call. Trimming cost V 2 bases and J 2 bases, with 16 bases left between them. Germline lookup yields CDR1 ENHRY and CDR2 SYGVKD. CDR3 length: 17 amino acids. CDR3 amino acids: CAISEPPTPRGNQPQHF. CDR3 in DNA: TGTGCCATCAGTGAGCCCCCCACCCCGAGGGGCAATCAGCCCCAGCATTTT.

The CDR3 DNA is TGTGCCAGCAGCTTAGGGGGCAGGGGGCTCGCTGAAGCTTTCTTT. Its translation: CASSLGGRGLAEAFF. The chain combines TRBV7-2 with TRBJ1-1, with 8 positions matching TRBD1. Germline trimming cut 1 base from V and 6 bases from J; bases unmatched to any gene: 7. CDR1 and CDR2 (germline): SGHTA, FQGNSA. CDR3 length: 15 residues.

CDR3 sequence (DNA): TGTGCCAGCAGGACAGGGAACGGTTCACCCCTCCACTTT. This gives the protein CASRTGNGSPLHF. The chain employs TRBV6-5 and TRBJ1-6, with 7 bases matching TRBD1. Germline lookup yields CDR1 MNHEY and CDR2 SVGAGI. V lost 6 bases to trimming and J lost 9 bases; unmatched junction nucleotides: 5. The CDR3 consists of 13 residues.

This clone showed up just once. This chain connects TRBV5-5 to TRBJ1-1; possibly TRBD1 for D (5 bases). Germline CDR1 reads SGHKS; CDR2 reads YYEKEE (reference sequence). V dropped 2 bases and J dropped 2 bases, with 13 bases sitting between them. The CDR3 sequence is 15 residues long. CDR3 residues: CASSFTVDSNTEAFF. The CDR3 nucleotides read TGTGCCAGCAGCTTTACCGTAGACAGTAACACTGAAGCTTTCTTT.

The J gene is TRBJ2-7, the V gene TRBV19, with 12 bases that match TRBD1. The V and J ends lost 5 bases and 9 bases, in that order; junction bases with no gene match: 17. Looked up from germline, CDR1 is LNHDA and CDR2 is SQIVND (reference sequence). This CDR3 has 17 residues. The CDR3 protein is CASSCGGQGARISGQYF. The CDR3 coding sequence is TGTGCCAGTAGTTGCGGGGGACAGGGGGCCCGTATAAGTGGGCAGTACTTC. The full variable domain, rest sourced from reference TRBV19 and TRBJ2-7, is DGGITQSPKYLFRKEGQNVTLSCEQNLNHDAMYWYRQDPGQGLRLIYYSQIVNDFQKGDIAEGYSVSREKKESFPLTVTSAQKNPTAFYLCASSCGGQGARISGQYFGPGTRLTVT.

This sequence joins TRBV28 and TRBJ2-7; no definite D call. This CDR3 spans 15 amino acids. Germline-derived CDR1 and CDR2 are MDHEN and SYDVKM. The V and J ends lost 5 bases and 5 bases respectively, with 19 bases between them. The CDR3 DNA sequence: TGTGCCAGCAGTATCCCTCAAGGGCTAACCCACGAGCAGTACTTC. Residues: CASSIPQGLTHEQYF. Using reference TRBV28 and TRBJ2-7 for the parts outside the CDR3, the full variable domain is DVKVTQSSRYLVKRTGEKVFLECVQDMDHENMFWYRQDPGLGLRLIYFSYDVKMKEKGDIPEGYSVSREKKERFSLILESASTNQTSMYLCASSIPQGLTHEQYFGPGTRLTVT.

CDR3 coding DNA: TGCGCCAGCAGGTTAACCGGGACGGATAATTCACCCCTCCACTTT. This gives the protein CASRLTGTDNSPLHF. The chain couples TRBV10-2 to TRBJ1-6; D may be TRBD1 (5 bases). The CDR3 consists of 15 residues. Germline lookup yields CDR1 WSHSY and CDR2 SAAADI. Trimming removed 6 bases at V and 5 bases at J, with 14 bases between.

For the CDR3, the DNA is TGTGCCAGTAGGACGGGACCTTCGGGAGACTATGGCTACACCTTC. Translated: CASRTGPSGDYGYTF. This chain joins TRBV19 and TRBJ1-2; the D gene is possibly TRBD1 (5 bases). CDR3 length: 15 amino acids. Trimming stripped 6 bases from V and 3 bases from J, with 17 bases between. Germline V gives CDR1 LNHDA, CDR2 SQIVND (reference sequence). Variable domain in full (rest from reference TRBV19 and TRBJ1-2): DGGITQSPKYLFRKEGQNVTLSCEQNLNHDAMYWYRQDPGQGLRLIYYSQIVNDFQKGDIAEGYSVSREKKESFPLTVTSAQKNPTAFYLCASRTGPSGDYGYTFGSGTRLTVV.

This chain connects TRBV10-2 to TRBJ2-1; tentative D call: TRBD1 (5 bases). CDR3 length: 15 amino acids. V was shortened by 8 bases and J by 3 bases, with 17 bases between the two germline ends. Looked up from germline, CDR1 is WSHSY and CDR2 is SAAADI. CDR3 nucleotide sequence: TGCGCCAGCGGATCTATAGGGGCTGGCTACAATGAGCAGTTCTTC. This encodes CASGSIGAGYNEQFF.